The 11 T cell receptor beta chains in this list originate from one sample, sequenced in a study of blood T cell repertoires in COVID-19. Profiled with immunoSEQ multiplex PCR; TCRdb holds only in-frame clones, not every one. The sample has nearly 200,000 clones, roughly 88% seen once; the top ten hold around 6.6%. The sequenced sample was peripheral blood. Receptors originate from a woman in her thirties or forties who had recovered from COVID-19.

The chain is built from TRBV7-9 and TRBJ1-2; maybe TRBD1 (5 bases). The germline CDR1 and CDR2 sequences are SEHNR and FQNEAQ (reference sequence). The CDR3 totals 18 residues. Trimming took 5 bases from V and 8 from J, leaving 30 bases between them. The CDR3 region is CASSPRGSSTRVWVGYTF. The CDR3 DNA follows: TGTGCCAGCAGCCCGCGGGGGTCGTCGACCAGGGTCTGGGTAGGCTACACCTTC.

The rearrangement uses TRBV27 and TRBJ2-5; 8 positions match TRBD2. Germline CDR1 and CDR2: MNHEY and SMNVEV (reference sequence). The CDR3 runs 16 residues. The V and J ends lost 4 bases and 5 bases, in that order; junction bases with no gene match: 12. CDR3 coding DNA: TGTGCCAGCAGTTCCATCGGGGACCGCGGGGGGGAGACCCAGTACTTC. Its translation is CASSSIGDRGGETQYF.

V usage is TRBV5-1 and J usage is TRBJ2-2; D unresolved. The V end lost 2 bases, the J end lost 6 bases, and 14 bases lay between the germline ends. Germline CDR1 SGHRS, CDR2 YFSETQ. This CDR3 is built from 15 residues. In nucleotides, the CDR3 is TGCGCCAGCAGCTTTCGTTCCCCTGAGGCCGGGGAGCTGTTTTTT. Its protein is CASSFRSPEAGELFF.

The rearrangement joins TRBV13 to TRBJ2-7, with a weak D call TRBD2 (6 bases). CDR1 and CDR2 (germline): PRHDT, FYEKMQ (reference sequence). V lost 4 bases to trimming and J lost 2 bases, with 12 bases between them. The CDR3 sequence is 14 residues long. As DNA, the CDR3 is TGTGCCAGCAGCTCAGCGGGTAATGCCTACGAGCAGTACTTC. Amino acids: CASSSAGNAYEQYF. The variable domain in full, with the rest retrieved from reference TRBV13 and TRBJ2-7, is AAGVIQSPRHLIKEKRETATLKCYPIPRHDTVYWYQQGPGQDPQFLISFYEKMQSDKGSIPDRFSAQQFSDYHSELNMSSLELGDSALYFCASSSAGNAYEQYFGPGTRLTVT.

The DNA for the CDR3 is TGTGCCAGCAGCCCTGAAGGGGTAGAGTACGAGCAGTACTTC. This sequence encodes CASSPEGVEYEQYF. The genes are TRBV27 and TRBJ2-7; possible D gene TRBD1, 5 bases. The CDR3 is made up of 14 amino acids. Germline loops: CDR1 MNHEY, CDR2 SMNVEV (reference sequence). The V and J ends lost 6 bases and 4 bases respectively, with 16 bases between them.

The gene calls are TRBV27 and TRBJ2-3, with TRBD1 as a possible D gene (6 bases). The germline gives CDR1 MNHEY, CDR2 SMNVEV (reference sequence). The CDR3 consists of 15 residues. Trimming pared 5 bases from V and 6 bases from J, leaving 18 bases between. The CDR3 loop is CASSTQGSGMDTQYF. CDR3 coding DNA: TGTGCCAGCAGTACACAGGGCTCAGGCATGGATACGCAGTATTTT.

CDR3 residues: CASSSGQGVSGANVLTF. The DNA for the CDR3 is TGTGCCAGCAGCTCCGGACAGGGGGTCTCTGGGGCCAACGTCCTGACTTTC. The chain combines TRBV11-3 with TRBJ2-6, with 10 bases lining up with TRBD1. CDR3 size: 17 residues. The ends lost 4 bases at V and 0 bases at J; junction bases unmatched: 3. The germline V gene encodes CDR1 SGHNT and CDR2 YENEEA.

The chain combines TRBV18 with TRBJ2-7; 8 bases are shared with TRBD1. Germline CDR1 reads KGHSH; CDR2 reads LQKENI. V dropped 2 bases and J dropped 3; count of bases not matched to a gene: 6. The CDR3 covers 15 residues. The CDR3 loop is CASSPFTGQGYEQYF. DNA for the CDR3: TGTGCCAGCTCACCATTTACTGGACAGGGCTACGAGCAGTACTTC.

V and J are TRBV7-2 and TRBJ1-6; D is unresolved. CDR3 length: 13 amino acids. Germline-derived CDR1 and CDR2 are SGHTA and FQGNSA. V lost 3 bases and J 5 bases, leaving 5 bases between the germline ends. CDR3 residues: CASSFQNNSPLHF. Here the CDR3 DNA reads TGTGCCAGCAGCTTCCAGAATAATTCACCCCTCCACTTT.

The gene calls are TRBV29-1 and TRBJ2-3; 14 bases are a match to TRBD2. The CDR3 spans 18 residues. Germline V gene lookup returns CDR1 SQVTM and CDR2 ANQGSEA. The trim removed 7 bases at V and 1 base at J, leaving 13 bases unmatched. CDR3 region: CSARGGTSGRGRTDTQYF. The CDR3 DNA is TGCAGCGCTCGCGGGGGGACTAGCGGGAGAGGCCGCACAGATACGCAGTATTTT.

The chain couples TRBV23-1 to TRBJ2-5, with 9 bases aligning to TRBD2. TRBV23-1 has ORF status, its function being uncertain. The V gene end was trimmed by 7 bases and the J gene end by 4 bases; junction bases not matched to a gene: 25. CDR3 length equals 20 residues. The CDR3 is CASTAGGVGFGQYSPETQYF. The CDR3 DNA reads TGCGCCAGCACAGCGGGAGGTGTCGGCTTTGGGCAATACTCGCCAGAGACCCAGTACTTC.